These 9 T cell receptor beta chains were sequenced from one sample in a study of T cell clonality in common variable immunodeficiency. Repertoires were generated with immunoSEQ multiplex PCR, while TCRdb's copy carries only in-frame clones and drops some. The repertoire consists of about 37,000 clones, none detected only once. Input material: peripheral blood mononuclear cells. The receptors were sampled from a person between 18 and 75 years old in good health.

This clone was picked up many times. Read sequence stops 3 residues before the CDR3 end, and the germline J gene provides the missing end. The chain has TRBV19 and TRBJ1-4; TRBD1 might be the D (5 bases). Germline lookup yields CDR1 LNHDA and CDR2 SQIVND (reference sequence). Trimming left V 3 bases short and J 8 bases short, with 13 bases between. There are 14 residues in the CDR3. The sequenced CDR3 bases are TGTGCCAGTAGTATTCCAGGGATTCGGGAAAAA. Its protein is CASSIPGIREK. The whole CDR3 is CASSIPGIREKLFF.

This clone was recorded many times. Read sequence stops 3 residues before the CDR3 end, and the germline J gene provides the missing end. This chain joins TRBV6-2 or TRBV6-3 and TRBJ1-6, with a tentative D call TRBD1 (5 bases). The V gene lost 4 bases and the J gene lost 6 bases, with 16 bases spanning the gap. The CDR3 is made up of 16 amino acids. CDR1 and CDR2 from the germline V gene are MNHEY and SVGEGT. The CDR3 sequence: CASSWRGTTFNSPLHF. CDR3 bases read: TGTGCCAGCAGTTGGCGGGGGACTACCTTTAATTCACCC.

Many counts were recorded for this clone. At the DNA level, this CDR3 is encoded by other sequences in the same sample as well. The CDR3 sequence is CSASGLAGRLDYEQYF. Incomplete CDR3 DNA: TGCAGTGCTAGTGGGCTAGCGGGACGCCTCGACTACGAG. The chain is built from TRBV20-1 and TRBJ2-7, with 9 bases identical to TRBD2. With the read ending 3 residues before the CDR3 end, the germline J gene is used to fill in that end. The CDR3 loop spans 16 amino acids. Germline loops: CDR1 DFQATT, CDR2 SNEGSKA (reference sequence). The V segment lost 3 bases and the J segment 3 bases; nucleotides outside the gene matches: 12.

At least ten counts were recorded for this clone. From the germline J gene comes the end of the CDR3, since the read stops 3 residues before it. The chain recombines TRBV10-3 with TRBJ2-3; D call uncertain. The V gene lost 6 bases and the J gene lost 2 bases, with 6 bases spanning the gap. Germline V lookup: CDR1 ENHRY, CDR2 SYGVKD. There are 12 residues in the CDR3. CDR3 DNA, as far as it was read: TGTGCCATCAGCGGTCCCACAGATACG. Its translation is CAISGPTDT. The whole CDR3 is CAISGPTDTQYF.

In this sample, this clone turned up many times. The CDR3 extends 3 residues past the end of the read, so its final part is completed from the germline J gene. The chain carries TRBV12-3 or TRBV12-4 and TRBJ1-5; a weak D match, TRBD1 (6 bases). Trimming removed 1 base from V and 1 base from J, with 17 bases in between. CDR3 size: 18 residues. CDR3 protein: CASSLVGTLTGSNQPQHF. The CDR3 DNA, read in part, is TGTGCCAGCAGTTTAGTAGGGACACTTACAGGGAGCAATCAGCCC.

This clone has at least ten counts. The DNA ends 3 residues before the CDR3 does, and the rest of the CDR3 is filled in from the germline J gene. The chain employs TRBV9 and TRBJ2-1, with 7 bases identical to TRBD2. From germline, CDR1 is SGDLS and CDR2 YYNGEE. The CDR3 length is 15 residues. V dropped 4 bases and J dropped 0; count of bases not matched to a gene: 4. Partial CDR3 DNA: TGTGCCAGCAGCCTCAGCGGGGACTCCTACAATGAG. Translation gives CASSLSGDSYNE. The CDR3, in full, reads CASSLSGDSYNEQFF.

This clone was counted many times. At one end the junction does not follow the germline gene, possibly because of a read error. The read ends 3 residues early relative to the CDR3; the germline J gene fills the gap. V is TRBV4-2 and J is TRBJ2-1; unclear D gene. CDR1 is LGHNA, CDR2 YNFKEQ, per germline. The CDR3 spans 14 residues. This CDR3 reads CASSQDIDRNEQFF. Partial CDR3 DNA: TGCGCCAGCAGCCAAGATATAGATCGCAATGAG.

This clone has at least ten counts. The read halts 3 residues ahead of the CDR3 end, with the missing end drawn from the germline J gene. The chain links TRBV5-1 to TRBJ2-2; TRBD1 agrees at 7 bases. V lost 0 bases, J lost 5 bases, and 7 bases stayed unmatched. This CDR3 has 16 amino acids. CDR1 and CDR2 from the germline V gene are SGHRS and YFSETQ. The DNA read from the CDR3 is TGCGCCAGCAGCTTGGAGGCGACAGGGATTACCGGGGAG. Protein sequence: CASSLEATGITGE. The full CDR3 protein reads CASSLEATGITGELFF.

Many counts were recorded for this clone. Coverage ceases 3 residues before the CDR3 finishes, and the germline J gene fills in the end. V is TRBV18 and J is TRBJ1-1, with D uncertain. This CDR3 contains 15 residues. Germline V CDR1 and CDR2: KGHSH, LQKENI. V was pared by 2 bases and J by 7 bases, with 17 bases between. The CDR3: CASSPGYPGGGEAFF. Incomplete CDR3 DNA: TGTGCCAGCTCACCAGGGTACCCGGGTGGCGGTGAA.